These T cell receptor beta chains were read from a single sample in a study of cytomegalovirus exposure and HLA in healthy donors. Clones were sequenced by immunoSEQ multiplex PCR, and TCRdb holds only the in-frame ones, with some missing. The table shows some 140,000 clones, with around 70% occurring only once. The sample consisted of PBMCs. The source of these receptors is a man aged 25 to 45 in good health and CMV-seronegative. Each CDR3 is given with its conserved first and last residue.

j_call v_call cdr3_aa
TRBJ1-2 TRBV29-1 CSVEQGQGDYGYTF
TRBJ1-2 TRBV28 CASGEGTDYGYTF
TRBJ2-1 TRBV4-3 CASSQNTNEQFF
TRBJ2-1 TRBV4-3 CASSQDRGSNEQFF
TRBJ2-7 TRBV28 CASSSLAGERYEQYF
TRBJ2-1 TRBV9 CASSDKEGLSSYNEQFF
TRBJ1-6 TRBV27 CASSPLNSPLHF
TRBJ2-7 TRBV29-1 CSVGFDRGYEQYF
TRBJ2-2 TRBV4-3 CASSQPHSGTGELFF
TRBJ2-7 TRBV30 CAWLSFSDKYEQYF
TRBJ2-1 TRBV5-4 CASSLGYNSYNEQFF
TRBJ2-7 TRBV19 CASSVLGSKLYEQYF
TRBJ1-1 TRBV2 CASLTGQGAEAFF
TRBJ1-6 TRBV7-2 CASSPNAGYNSPLHF
TRBJ1-5 TRBV7-2 CASSLWGTGGDPQHF
TRBJ1-1 TRBV27 CASSVQGAGNTEAFF
TRBJ1-5 TRBV27 CASSTRTVSNQPQHF
TRBJ2-7 TRBV6-5 CASSYYFAGENGEQYF
TRBJ2-7 TRBV4-2 CASSPLERGEQYF
TRBJ1-2 TRBV5-1 CASSEWTGEYGYTF
TRBJ1-1 TRBV19 CASKGAGRTEAFF
TRBJ2-1 TRBV19 CASSRYSGVYNEQFF
TRBJ2-1 TRBV4-3 CASSPLGQLDNEQFF
TRBJ2-3 TRBV9 CASSFRLAYPTDTQYF
TRBJ1-3 TRBV5-6 CASTVTGQHTIYF
TRBJ2-7 TRBV7-9 CASSSAGTTYEQYF
TRBJ2-3 TRBV6-1 CASHLTEGTDTQYF
TRBJ2-3 TRBV19 CASSFQTGHTDTQYF
TRBJ2-1 TRBV19 CASSIGFLAGVTNEQFF
TRBJ2-1 TRBV11-3 CASSLGGVWGLAGGQQFF
TRBJ2-5 TRBV2 CATGGLAGNQETQYF
TRBJ1-1 TRBV19 CATTNFFRENTEAFF
TRBJ2-5 TRBV5-1 CASSLGQVSETQYF
TRBJ1-1 TRBV6-1 CASSPRGPGRTEAFF
TRBJ2-6 TRBV4-3 CASSPNPGQDSGANVLTF
TRBJ2-1 TRBV2 CAGSSYNEQFF
TRBJ1-2 TRBV14 CASSQGLEGQGYTF
TRBJ2-5 TRBV9 CASSDRTGGFETQYF
TRBJ1-2 TRBV7-9 CASSLGQNYGYTF
TRBJ2-1 TRBV6-5 CASSYSAGEGWNEQFF
TRBJ1-4 TRBV28 CASSTVQGEKLFF
TRBJ2-1 TRBV10-3 CASTYDLAGRNEQFF
TRBJ2-5 TRBV6-5 CASRDRDYPTQYF
TRBJ2-2 TRBV6-1 CASGTGGYTGELFF
TRBJ2-1 TRBV27 CASRPTGVMDEQFF
TRBJ1-1 TRBV7-9 CASSTPPTGPNTEAFF
TRBJ1-2 TRBV7-2 CASSLDSSYGYTF